This is a list of T cell receptor beta chains from one sample in a study of naive and memory T cell subsets. TCRdb independently ran MiXCR on the UMI-ligation and nested PCR reads; one entry per CDR3 protein. The sample holds tens of thousands of distinct CDR3 sequences, about 10% seen once. The source was skin, collected from a tuberculin skin test site. All receptors derive from an adult in good health. CDR3s include the opening cysteine and the closing phenylalanine or tryptophan. Each record gives: J gene, D gene, V gene, clone size, CDR3 DNA, CDR3 protein. D genes are given only for firm matches. Not all rows give a size; the values are once, few, many and, for expanded clones, a class.

J: TRBJ2-7; D: TRBD1; V: TRBV30; size: many; DNA: TGTGCCTGGAGTGTAATTCCGGACAGGGGGATCCGGGACCGTAGCGAGCAGTACTTC; CDR3: CAWSVIPDRGIRDRSEQYF
J: TRBJ2-1; D: NA; V: TRBV18; size: NA; DNA: TGTGCCAGCTCATCCCAGAGGGAGCGGGCCGACAATGAGCAGTTCTTC; CDR3: CASSSQRERADNEQFF
J: TRBJ1-5; D: NA; V: TRBV3-1; size: many; DNA: TGTGCCAGCAGCCATCAGGGCGTTCAGCCCCAGCATTTT; CDR3: CASSHQGVQPQHF
J: TRBJ2-4; D: NA; V: TRBV29-1; size: NA; DNA: TGCAGCGTTGTAGTACCCGGAGCCAAAAACATTCAGTACTTC; CDR3: CSVVVPGAKNIQYF
J: TRBJ2-3; D: NA; V: TRBV5-1; size: many; DNA: TGCGCCAGCAGCTTGGAACGGAGCACAGATACGCAGTATTTT; CDR3: CASSLERSTDTQYF
J: TRBJ2-4; D: TRBD2; V: TRBV5-4; size: NA; DNA: TGTGCCAGCAGCCTGACCGGGACTAGGAAAAACATTCAGTACTTC; CDR3: CASSLTGTRKNIQYF
J: TRBJ2-1; D: NA; V: TRBV4-2; size: many; DNA: TGTGCCAGCAGCCAAGATCCGACTAGTGCTAATGAGCAGTTCTTC; CDR3: CASSQDPTSANEQFF
J: TRBJ2-5; D: TRBD2; V: TRBV3-1; size: NA; DNA: TGTGCCAGCAGCCCGAGGGCGGGGGGCCAAGAGACCCAGTACTTC; CDR3: CASSPRAGGQETQYF
J: TRBJ2-2; D: NA; V: TRBV30; size: few; DNA: TGTGCCTGGAGTGTACTAGGGGGGCAGGCAAGCACCGGGGAGCTGTTTTTT; CDR3: CAWSVLGGQASTGELFF
J: TRBJ2-7; D: NA; V: TRBV27; size: NA; DNA: TGTGCCAGCAGTTTATCAACAGGAGCCTACGAGCAGTACTTC; CDR3: CASSLSTGAYEQYF
J: TRBJ1-5; D: NA; V: TRBV27; size: NA; DNA: TGTGCCAGCAGTTTGGGGGCCAATCAGCCCCAGCATTTT; CDR3: CASSLGANQPQHF
J: TRBJ1-2; D: NA; V: TRBV20-1; size: few; DNA: TGCAGTGCAACTACCTATGGCTACACCTTC; CDR3: CSATTYGYTF
J: TRBJ2-1; D: NA; V: TRBV29-1; size: many; DNA: TGCAGCGGAGCGGGTCCTTACAATGAGCAGTTCTTC; CDR3: CSGAGPYNEQFF
J: TRBJ2-3; D: TRBD2; V: TRBV7-2; size: many; DNA: TGTGCCAGCAGCCGAATTAGCGGGACCCGAACGCAGTATTTT; CDR3: CASSRISGTRTQYF
J: TRBJ2-7; D: NA; V: TRBV7-8; size: few; DNA: TGTGCCAGCAGCTTAGCGCAGGCCACCTACGAGCAGTACTTC; CDR3: CASSLAQATYEQYF
J: TRBJ2-3; D: NA; V: TRBV7-2; size: NA; DNA: TGTGCCAGCAGCTTAGATGATGCAGGGACAGATACGCAGTATTTT; CDR3: CASSLDDAGTDTQYF
J: TRBJ2-7; D: TRBD2; V: TRBV6-1; size: few; DNA: TGTGCCAGCACCCTCCACGGGGAGGGTCTGGCCGAGCAGTACTTC; CDR3: CASTLHGEGLAEQYF
J: TRBJ2-3; D: NA; V: TRBV7-2; size: few; DNA: TGTGCCAGCAGCGGTGACTATTTACGCACAGATACGCAGTATTTT; CDR3: CASSGDYLRTDTQYF
J: TRBJ2-7; D: NA; V: TRBV27; size: medium-sized; DNA: TGTGCCAGCAGTTTACGGTTTGTACAGGAGACCTACGAGCAGTACTTC; CDR3: CASSLRFVQETYEQYF
J: TRBJ1-2; D: NA; V: TRBV7-3; size: NA; DNA: TGTGCCAGCAGCCCTGGAGGGCAAGCTAACTATGGCGACACCTTC; CDR3: CASSPGGQANYGDTF
J: TRBJ2-1; D: TRBD2; V: TRBV9; size: NA; DNA: TGTGCCAGCAGCGTAGAGTTACTAGCGGACCAGTTCTTC; CDR3: CASSVELLADQFF
J: TRBJ2-3; D: NA; V: TRBV4-1; size: NA; DNA: TGCGCCAGCAGCGAACGTGAAATGGCCACGCAGTATTTT; CDR3: CASSEREMATQYF